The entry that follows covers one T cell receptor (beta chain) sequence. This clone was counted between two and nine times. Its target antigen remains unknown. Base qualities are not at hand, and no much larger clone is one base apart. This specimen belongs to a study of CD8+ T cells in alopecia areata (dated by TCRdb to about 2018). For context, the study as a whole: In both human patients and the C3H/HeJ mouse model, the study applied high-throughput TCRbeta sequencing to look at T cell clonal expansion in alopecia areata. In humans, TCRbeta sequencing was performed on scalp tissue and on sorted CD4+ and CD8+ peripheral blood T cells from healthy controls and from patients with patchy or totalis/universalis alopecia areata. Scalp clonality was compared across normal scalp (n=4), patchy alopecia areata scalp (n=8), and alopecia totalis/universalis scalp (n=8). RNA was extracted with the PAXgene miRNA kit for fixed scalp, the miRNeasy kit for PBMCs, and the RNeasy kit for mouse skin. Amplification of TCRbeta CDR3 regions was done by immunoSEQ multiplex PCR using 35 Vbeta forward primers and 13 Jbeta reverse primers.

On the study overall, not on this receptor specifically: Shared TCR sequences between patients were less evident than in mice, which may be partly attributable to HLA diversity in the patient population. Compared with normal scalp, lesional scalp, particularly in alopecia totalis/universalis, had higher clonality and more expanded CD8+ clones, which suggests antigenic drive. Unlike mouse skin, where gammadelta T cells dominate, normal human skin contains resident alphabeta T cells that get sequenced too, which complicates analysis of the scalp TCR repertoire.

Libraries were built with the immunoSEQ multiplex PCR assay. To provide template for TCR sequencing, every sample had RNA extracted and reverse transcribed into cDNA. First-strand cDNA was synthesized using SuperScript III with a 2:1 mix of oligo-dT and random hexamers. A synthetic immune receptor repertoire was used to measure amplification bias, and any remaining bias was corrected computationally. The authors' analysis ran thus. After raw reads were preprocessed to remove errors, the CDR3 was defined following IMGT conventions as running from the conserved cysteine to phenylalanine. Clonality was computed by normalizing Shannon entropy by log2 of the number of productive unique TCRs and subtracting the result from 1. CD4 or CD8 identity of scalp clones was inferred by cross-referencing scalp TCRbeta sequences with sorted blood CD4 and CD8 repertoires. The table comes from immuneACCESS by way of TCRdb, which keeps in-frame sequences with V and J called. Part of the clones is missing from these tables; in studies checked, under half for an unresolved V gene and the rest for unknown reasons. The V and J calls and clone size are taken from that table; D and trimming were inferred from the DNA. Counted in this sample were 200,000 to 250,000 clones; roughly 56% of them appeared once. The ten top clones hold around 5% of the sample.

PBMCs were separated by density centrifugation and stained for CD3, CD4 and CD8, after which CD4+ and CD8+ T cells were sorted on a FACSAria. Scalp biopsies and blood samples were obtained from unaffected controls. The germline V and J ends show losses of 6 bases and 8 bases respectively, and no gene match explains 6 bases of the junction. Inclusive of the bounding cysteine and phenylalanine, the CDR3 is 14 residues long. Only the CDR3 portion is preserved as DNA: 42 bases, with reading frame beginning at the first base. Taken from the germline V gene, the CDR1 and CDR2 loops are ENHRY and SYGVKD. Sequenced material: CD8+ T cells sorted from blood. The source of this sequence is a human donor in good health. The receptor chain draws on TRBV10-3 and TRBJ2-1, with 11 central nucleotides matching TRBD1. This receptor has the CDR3 CAISPGQGVDEQFF. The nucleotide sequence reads TGTGCCATCAGCCCGGGACAGGGGGTCGATGAGCAGTTCTTC.